This T cell receptor beta chain originates from a study of cytomegalovirus exposure and HLA in healthy donors. Study results and caveats: TCR beta chains numbering more than 150 were designated cytomegalovirus-associated. Rarity marked most TCR sequences, yet some public TCRs occurred in many donors.

CDR1 and CDR2 (germline): MRHNA, SNTAGT. The CDR3 spans 15 residues. The V end was cut by 5 bases, the J end by 5 bases, with 16 bases between. As for this clone: Antigen specificity is unknown.

Generated by immunoSEQ multiplex PCR, the TCRdb table keeps only in-frame clones and is missing some. The top ten clones hold roughly 13% of a sample with some 200,000 clones, around 83% of them seen once. The V call is TRBV6-4, the J call TRBJ1-5; unclear D gene. This TCR derives from a young woman in good health and CMV-seropositive. Material for sequencing was PBMCs. The CDR3 spells CASSPELNFDQPQHF. DNA of the CDR3: TGTGCCAGCAGTCCGGAGCTAAATTTTGATCAGCCCCAGCATTTT.